This is a list of T cell receptor beta chains from one sample in a study of blood T cell repertoires in COVID-19. Method: immunoSEQ multiplex PCR; TCRdb's copy keeps in-frame clones and lacks some. Of around 260,000 clones in the sample, 86% were seen once. The source material was peripheral blood. The receptors shown here come from a man aged 18 to 30 with active or convalescent COVID-19. The CDR3 runs from the conserved cysteine through the conserved F or W. D genes are given only for firm matches. The size field is filled for only some rows; it gives once, few, many or a size class.

J gene | V gene | clone size | D gene | CDR3 length | CDR3 DNA | CDR3 protein
TRBJ1-3 | TRBV12-5 | - | - | 14 | TGTGCTAGTGCTTCGACTGAGTCTGGAAACACCATATATTTT | CASASTESGNTIYF
TRBJ2-7 | TRBV28 | - | TRBD1 | 13 | TGTGCCAGCACCCTGGGACAGGGCTACGAGCAGTACTTC | CASTLGQGYEQYF
TRBJ2-7 | TRBV10-1 | - | TRBD2 | 15 | TGCGCCAGCAGTGAGGAGGGACTAGAAATCTACGAGCAGTACTTC | CASSEEGLEIYEQYF
TRBJ1-2 | TRBV29-1 | - | TRBD1 | 15 | TGCAGCGTTGAGGAGGGGGCGCGAGCACGATATGGCTACACCTTC | CSVEEGARARYGYTF
TRBJ2-7 | TRBV4-2 | few | - | 15 | TGTGCCAGCAGCCTCCACCGGGACTCCTCCTACGAGCAGTACTTC | CASSLHRDSSYEQYF
TRBJ2-3 | TRBV5-1 | - | - | 15 | TGCGCCAGCAGCTTGGAGTATGGTAGTAGAGATACGCAGTATTTT | CASSLEYGSRDTQYF
TRBJ1-2 | TRBV2 | - | - | 13 | TGTGCCAGCAAGGCCCCGGCGGCGGCTGGCTACACCTTC | CASKAPAAAGYTF
TRBJ1-2 | TRBV27 | - | - | 14 | TGTGCCAGCAGTCCAGGGGTTTCGGAGTATGGCTACACCTTC | CASSPGVSEYGYTF
TRBJ1-2 | TRBV7-9 | few | - | 15 | TGTGCCAGCAGCTACGGTGGGGCGACCTTTTATGGCTACACCTTC | CASSYGGATFYGYTF
TRBJ2-5 | TRBV7-9 | - | - | 13 | TGTGCCAGCAGCGGAGAGACAGAGGAGACCCAGTACTTC | CASSGETEETQYF